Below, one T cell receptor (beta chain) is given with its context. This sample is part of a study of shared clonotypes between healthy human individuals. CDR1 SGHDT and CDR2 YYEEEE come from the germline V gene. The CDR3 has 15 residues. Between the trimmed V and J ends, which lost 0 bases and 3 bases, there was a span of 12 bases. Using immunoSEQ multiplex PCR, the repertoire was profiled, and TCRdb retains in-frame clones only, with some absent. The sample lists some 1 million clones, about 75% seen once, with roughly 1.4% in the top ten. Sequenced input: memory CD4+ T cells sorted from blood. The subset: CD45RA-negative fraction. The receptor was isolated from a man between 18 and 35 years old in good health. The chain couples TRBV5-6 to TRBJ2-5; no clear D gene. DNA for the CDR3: TGTGCCAGCAGCTTGGGAACGGCGTACGAAGAGACCCAGTACTTC. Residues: CASSLGTAYEETQYF. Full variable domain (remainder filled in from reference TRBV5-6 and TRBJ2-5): DAGVTQSPTHLIKTRGQQVTLRCSPKSGHDTVSWYQQALGQGPQFIFQYYEEEERQRGNFPDRFSGHQFPNYSSELNVNALLLGDSALYLCASSLGTAYEETQYFGPGTRLLVL.